This TCR beta chain was sequenced during a study of brain T cells in children with intractable seizures. Study-wide results and caveats: Viral specificity was inferred only from CDR3 similarity; HCMV serostatus was unknown.

As to this clone: Antigen unknown.

Sequencing was performed with immunoSEQ multiplex PCR; in TCRdb, only in-frame clones are kept and a portion is missing. Of under 400,000 clones listed, over 90% are singletons. Time point specified: blood from clinic visit 5 months post-surgery; TSC patient then seizure free. The CDR3 has 17 residues. Germline-derived CDR1 and CDR2 are MDHEN and SYDVKM. Deletions cut 7 bases from V and 4 bases from J, with 23 bases between. Sequencing was performed on peripheral blood, taken more than 4 months after surgery. This chain connects TRBV28 to TRBJ1-5; D gene unclear. The sequence was obtained from a boy under two years old with tuberous sclerosis and intractable seizures. The CDR3 sequence: CASTNFGDEVNNQPQHF. DNA for the CDR3: TGTGCCAGCACCAACTTTGGTGATGAGGTGAATAATCAGCCCCAGCATTTT.